This T cell receptor beta chain was sequenced for a study of blood T cell repertoires in COVID-19. In the study overall: Spain, Italy and the United States supplied samples that represented acute and convalescent COVID-19.

The V gene end was trimmed by 4 bases and the J gene end by 6 bases; junction bases not matched to a gene: 8. Germline CDR1 MRHNA, CDR2 SNTAGT. The CDR3 is 15 amino acids. Participants were aged about 18 to 90 years, lived in around 25 US areas, and enrolled virtually. Generated by immunoSEQ multiplex PCR, the TCRdb table keeps only in-frame clones and is missing some. Of some 260,000 clones in the sample, around 80% were seen once. This chain joins TRBV6-4 and TRBJ2-1, with 8 nucleotides matching TRBD2. The TCR originated in a man aged 25-40 years with acute COVID-19. The sequenced material came from PBMCs or T cells enriched from blood (not recorded which). The CDR3 nucleotides are TGTGCCAGCAGTGCGCTAGCGGGCGCCTCCAATGAGCAGTTCTTC. Translated, it gives CASSALAGASNEQFF.